A single TCR beta chain is shown here with its context. No antigen is known for it. Base quality data are lacking; no much larger clone is found one base away. The sample comes from a study of OX40 agonist ivuxolimab in advanced cancers. Study-level background: Ivuxolimab was a fully human IgG2 agonistic monoclonal antibody targeting the costimulatory receptor OX40 (CD134). Intravenous ivuxolimab was administered to patients every 2 weeks at six dose levels: 0.01, 0.1, 0.3, 1.5, 3 and 10 mg/kg. Partial responses occurred in three dose-escalation patients: two with cutaneous melanoma and one with hepatocellular carcinoma. The point of sequencing TCRbeta in the periphery was to test whether ivuxolimab changed TCR sequence diversity and drove clonal T-cell expansion. Among the approximately 50 dose-escalation patients, 19 had hepatocellular carcinoma, 15 or so melanoma, 9 renal cell carcinoma and 9 head and neck cancer. Patients were allowed to have had prior anti-PD-1, anti-PD-L1 or anti-CTLA-4 therapy, and approximately 40% of the dose-escalation patients had been treated with checkpoint inhibitors. A male proportion of around 80% and a mean age of around 60 years, ranging from about 20 to 80, were recorded for the dose-escalation cohort. The paper reports the monotherapy dose-escalation portion (N of about 50 patients) of the phase I ivuxolimab trial.

Beyond this particular receptor, the publication reports: Antigen specificity was not determined for the clonally expanded peripheral T cells. At doses of 0.1 to 3.0 mg/kg, clonal expansion of both CD4+ and CD8+ blood T cells was observed from baseline to week 6. Partial responders in the 0.1-3.0 mg/kg groups had among the lowest normalized peripheral clonal expansion, especially among CD8+ T cells. Low levels of normalized T-cell clonal expansion were also seen in some patients who did not respond. On average, CD8+ T cells showed more expanded clones than CD4+ T cells after ivuxolimab.

The trial excluded patients who had a history of autoimmune disease or who were on systemic immunosuppression. Peripheral blood for TCR sequencing was collected from all dose cohorts at baseline, on cycle 4 day 1, and on cycle 7 day 1. The samples were taken from a phase I, first-in-human, multicenter, open-label dose-escalation trial of ivuxolimab. Adults with locally advanced or metastatic head and neck squamous cell, hepatocellular, melanoma or renal cell carcinoma were enrolled in the trial. Before TCR sequencing, CD4+ T cells and CD8+ T cells from peripheral blood were sorted into separate populations. For sequencing of the TCRbeta CDR3 region, genomic DNA was extracted from the sorted cells. The immunoSEQ Assay was used to sequence the TCRbeta CDR3 regions. Here the immuneACCESS table is served through TCRdb, limited to in-frame sequences with V and J called. Missing clones are a known gap in these copies; in checked studies unresolved V genes cover under half, and the rest lacks a known reason. The sample table holds about 65,000 clones, of which 87% were seen once. The ten largest clones represent under 0.5% of the sample.

According to the germline V gene, CDR1 reads SQVTM and CDR2 reads ANQGSEA. After removal of 6 bases from V and 1 base from J, the junction retains 12 bases not matched to a gene. There are 18 amino acids in the CDR3, from cysteine to phenylalanine inclusive. The retained sequence is limited to the CDR3, 54 bases, with the frame set at the first base. This TCR derives from an adult with an advanced solid tumor such as melanoma, head and neck, liver or kidney cancer. The sample consisted of CD4+ or CD8+ T cells sorted from blood, taken in a trial of the OX40 agonist ivuxolimab. This chain joins TRBV29-1 to TRBJ2-7; 16 central bases correspond to TRBD2. At the DNA level, the sequence is TGCAGCGTAGGTCGGGGACTAGCGGGGGGGCCGATTTCCTACGAGCAGTACTTC. It translates to CSVGRGLAGGPISYEQYF.